These T cell receptor beta chains were read from a single sample in a study of blood T cell repertoires in COVID-19. The data were produced by immunoSEQ multiplex PCR, yet TCRdb's version contains in-frame clones alone and is incomplete. The sample holds some 150,000 clones; roughly 82% are singletons and the top ten take more than 7.5%. Sequencing was performed on peripheral blood. These TCRs come from a woman aged 65 to 85 with acute or convalescent COVID-19. Each CDR3 is given with its conserved first and last residue. D genes are given only for firm matches. Clone sizes are given selectively: once, few, many, or a class where the clone is expanded.

>TRBV2|NA|TRBJ2-2|NA
CASRGVHSSGELFF
TGTGCCAGCAGAGGGGTCCATAGCTCCGGGGAGCTGTTTTTT
>TRBV19|NA|TRBJ1-3|NA
CASSGAANSGNTIYF
TGTGCCAGTAGTGGGGCAGCGAACTCTGGAAACACCATATATTTT
>TRBV28|TRBD1|TRBJ1-1|NA
CASRGQSVTEAFF
TGTGCCAGCAGGGGACAGTCGGTCACTGAAGCTTTCTTT
>TRBV27|NA|TRBJ2-7|NA
CASSLTGSYEQYF
TGTGCCAGCAGTTTAACCGGCTCCTACGAGCAGTACTTC
>TRBV27|TRBD1|TRBJ1-1|few
CASSGTANVAFF
TGTGCCAGCAGTGGGACAGCGAATGTGGCTTTCTTT
>TRBV18|TRBD1|TRBJ1-6|NA
CASSPRPGQGASPSPLHF
TGTGCCAGCTCACCACGACCCGGACAGGGTGCCAGCCCCTCACCCCTCCACTTT
>TRBV28|NA|TRBJ1-4|NA
CASSPTSQGKSEKLFF
TGTGCCAGCAGTCCGACTTCACAGGGTAAAAGCGAAAAACTGTTTTTT
>TRBV9|TRBD2|TRBJ2-1|NA
CASSALSGGRNNEQFF
TGTGCCAGCAGCGCTCTTAGCGGGGGGCGAAACAATGAGCAGTTCTTC
>TRBV6-6|TRBD1|TRBJ1-3|NA
CASSYSGQGSGNTIYF
TGTGCCAGCAGTTACTCTGGACAGGGCTCTGGAAACACCATATATTTT
>TRBV5-1|NA|TRBJ1-2|NA
CASSTPGEDDGYTF
TGCGCCAGCAGCACTCCCGGGGAGGATGATGGCTACACCTTC
>TRBV9|NA|TRBJ2-6|NA
CASSDRSRSGANVLTF
TGTGCCAGCAGCGACCGTTCCAGATCTGGGGCCAACGTCCTGACTTTC
>TRBV6-5|NA|TRBJ1-2|few
CASSYMRENYGYTF
TGTGCCAGCAGTTACATGAGGGAGAACTATGGCTACACCTTC
>TRBV5-1|TRBD1|TRBJ1-1|NA
CASSLWTGNTEAFF
TGCGCCAGCAGTCTTTGGACAGGGAACACTGAAGCTTTCTTT
>TRBV28|NA|TRBJ1-2|NA
CASSLQRRGDGYTF
TGTGCCAGCAGTCTGCAGCGCAGGGGTGATGGCTACACCTTC
>TRBV19|NA|TRBJ1-5|few
CASRADYSSQPQHF
TGTGCCAGTAGGGCGGACTATAGCAGTCAGCCCCAGCATTTT
>TRBV5-6|TRBD1|TRBJ1-1|once
CASSLRTGMNTEAFF
TGTGCCAGCAGCCTCCGGACAGGGATGAACACTGAAGCTTTCTTT